The text below deals with one T cell receptor (beta chain). Its antigen is undetermined. One entry per CDR3 protein, called by TCRdb with MiXCR from the reads. The table lists approximately 1,000,000 distinct CDR3 sequences, less than 35% of them singletons, with around 15% in the top ten. This record comes from a study of T cell repertoires in cytomegalovirus infection. In the study overall: Indications of both CMV infection and matching HLA type were provided by public TCR beta signatures.

There are 15 residues in the CDR3. Looked up from germline, CDR1 is KGHSH and CDR2 is LQKENI. Trimming pared 0 bases from V and 7 bases from J, leaving 13 bases between. The study's findings and limits: It was HLA-C-restricted CMV-specific TCR beta clonotypes that dominated the response ex vivo.

V is TRBV18 and J is TRBJ2-1; TRBD1 or TRBD2 may be the D gene (5 bases each). This clonotype originated in a human donor in good health (CMV status not recorded). Some clones in this sample may be carry-over from other donors' samples. The sequences come from cultured CD8+ T cells from PBMCs, collected from culture after CMV antigen stimulation. The CDR3, as DNA: TGTGCCAGCTCACCACCCTGGACAAGACTAAATGAGCAGTTCTTC. Translating gives CASSPPWTRLNEQFF.